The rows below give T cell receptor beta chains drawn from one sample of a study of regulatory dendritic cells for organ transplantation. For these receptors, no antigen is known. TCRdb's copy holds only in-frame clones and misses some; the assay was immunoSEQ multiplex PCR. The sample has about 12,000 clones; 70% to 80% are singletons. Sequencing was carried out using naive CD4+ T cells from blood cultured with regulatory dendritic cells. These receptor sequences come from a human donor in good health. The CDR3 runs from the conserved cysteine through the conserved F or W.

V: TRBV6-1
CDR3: CASSERGRTDGYTF

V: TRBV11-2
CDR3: CASSLDRETQYF

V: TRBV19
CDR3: CASSIEGRYYGYTF

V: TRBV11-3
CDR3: CASSAGGTGGSYEQYF

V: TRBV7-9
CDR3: CASSLRTGGGNSPLHF

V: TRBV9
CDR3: CASSVSQLEGGLFF

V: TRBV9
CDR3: CASSVTGMNTGELFF

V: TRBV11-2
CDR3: CASSRSGGFSYEQYF

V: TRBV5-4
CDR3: CASSRTSGSSTDTQYF

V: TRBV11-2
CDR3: CASSLGTQGGSYNEQFF

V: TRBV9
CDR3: CASSATDRNMNTEAFF

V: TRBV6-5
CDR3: CASSLTGLNSPLHF